This entry concerns a single TCR beta chain. This clonotype was picked up many times. Its binding antigen is unknown. No per-base quality is available; no much larger clone lies one base away. This sample's treatment or condition label indicates: allogeneic hematopoietic cell transplantation with graft depleted of TCRalphabeta T cells and CD19 B cells. TCRalphabeta/CD19-depleted allogeneic hematopoietic cell grafts were given to the transplant recipients, all of whom were children. This entry is derived from a study of T-cell reconstitution after alpha-beta-depleted transplantation in children (TCRdb year 2016). A note on the overall study: T-cell immune reconstitution after TCRalphabeta/CD19-depleted allogeneic hematopoietic cell transplantation in children was quantitatively tracked in the study by means of TCR repertoire profiling. Beyond this particular receptor, the publication reports: Over subsequent months, a decline in hyperexpanded clone frequencies was noted, and after one year, T-cell counts and TCRbeta diversity were mostly ascribed to newly produced T cells. About two months after transplant, the apparently early recovery of alphabetaT-cell counts reportedly depended on just several hundred clones that had expanded rapidly and came from non-depleted graft cells. In some patients, the high TCRbeta diversity seen at day 60 was put down to recipient T cells and intrathymic progenitors that had survived conditioning.

The library was built by means of PCR. TCRdb lists the instrument as Illumina HiSeq 2500. Molecular barcoding was employed in the preparation of TCR libraries, with unique molecular identifiers being used to normalize TCRbeta repertoire quantification. TCRdb trimmed public reads at Q25 via fastp, called clones via MiXCR and kept in-frame beta chains. Rows matching on CDR3 protein sequence are summarized as one entry with the most common DNA and genes. This sample comprises approximately 130,000 distinct CDR3 sequences, around 9.8% of them detected only once. The ten top clones hold less than 25% of the sample. The clonotype was recovered from a girl younger than two who had a stem cell transplant for combined immunodeficiency, so the T cells may come from the graft donor. The sequenced sample was PBMCs, mostly from graft donor cells, obtained 180 days after TCRalphabeta/CD19-depleted stem cell transplant.

The CDR3 region reads CAARGQAGETQYF. The DNA sequence follows: TGTGCCGCCAGAGGACAGGCTGGGGAGACCCAGTACTTC. The V and J genes are TRBV27 and TRBJ2-5; 7 bases in the middle match TRBD1. The CDR3 holds 13 amino acids from the cysteine to the phenylalanine. Here the CDR3 DNA is all that survives: 39 bases in frame from base 1. For CDR1 and CDR2, the germline V gene (reference sequence) lists MNHEY and SMNVEV. Germline trimming: 11 bases from V, 5 bases from J; junction bases outside gene matches: 11.